This TCR beta chain was observed in a study of regulatory T cells in long-lasting Graves disease. General study points: Public clonotype sharing was higher in persistent than newly diagnosed patients. Samples came from peripheral blood alone, without thyroid tissue.

This clonotype was found once. The antigen is undetermined. A read error is the likely source, as a far larger clone sits one nucleotide away. Time point given: newly diagnosed GD, antithyroid drugs for less than 3 months. Preparation of the TCR library used RNA extracted from PBMCs. Building the TCR beta libraries relied on iRepertoire HTBI primers, and CDR3 regions underwent Arm-PCR. MiXCR was run by TCRdb on the multiplex PCR reads, yielding one entry per CDR3 protein. This table has more than 400,000 distinct CDR3 sequences, less than 20% appearing once. These data also featured in a second study, about T cells in Graves' hyperthyroidism and ophthalmopathy.

The origin of this receptor is a woman in her thirties with Graves disease. The sequencing used peripheral blood mononuclear cells (PBMCs), collected at new diagnosis, from a patient treated with antithyroid drugs.

The CDR3, as DNA: TGTGCCAGCAGCGCGGGACAGACGAATAAAGCTTTCTTT. It translates to CASSAGQTNKAFF. The V call is TRBV7-9, the J call TRBJ2-3; 7 bases are shared with TRBD1. The J call is doubtful: the DNA matches TRBJ1-1 better. The CDR3 contains 13 residues. Germline CDR1 and CDR2: SEHNR and FQNEAQ (reference sequence).